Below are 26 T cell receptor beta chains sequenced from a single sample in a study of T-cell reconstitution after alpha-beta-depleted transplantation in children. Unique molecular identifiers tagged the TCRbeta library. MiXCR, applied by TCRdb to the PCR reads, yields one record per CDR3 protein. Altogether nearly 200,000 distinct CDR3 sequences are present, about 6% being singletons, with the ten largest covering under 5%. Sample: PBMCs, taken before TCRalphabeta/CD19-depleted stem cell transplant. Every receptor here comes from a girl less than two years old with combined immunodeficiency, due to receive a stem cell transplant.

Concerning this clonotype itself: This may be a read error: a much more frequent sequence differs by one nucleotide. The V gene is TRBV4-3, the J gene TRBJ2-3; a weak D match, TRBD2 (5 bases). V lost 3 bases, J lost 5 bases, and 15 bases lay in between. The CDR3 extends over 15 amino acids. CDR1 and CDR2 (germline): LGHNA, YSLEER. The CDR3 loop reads CASSHLAREGDTQYF. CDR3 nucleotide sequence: TGCGCCAGCAGCCACTTAGCGCGAGAGGGAGATACGCAGTATTTT.

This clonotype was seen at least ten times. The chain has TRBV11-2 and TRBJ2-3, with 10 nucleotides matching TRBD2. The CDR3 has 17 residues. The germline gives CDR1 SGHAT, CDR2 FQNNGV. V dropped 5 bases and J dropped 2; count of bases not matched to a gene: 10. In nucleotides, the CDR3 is TGTGCCAGCAGCATATATAGCGGGGGGACTTACACAGATACGCAGTATTTT. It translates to CASSIYSGGTYTDTQYF.

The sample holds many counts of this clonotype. Here the CDR3 DNA reads TGTGCCAGCAGTTTGGTCCGAATAGGAGGTCTACATATCTACACAGATACGCAGTATTTT. Protein: CASSLVRIGGLHIYTDTQYF. This chain joins TRBV12-3 or TRBV12-4 and TRBJ2-3; TRBD2 might be the D (5 bases). The length of the CDR3 is 20 residues. V gave up 3 bases and J gave up 2 bases, with 27 bases separating them.

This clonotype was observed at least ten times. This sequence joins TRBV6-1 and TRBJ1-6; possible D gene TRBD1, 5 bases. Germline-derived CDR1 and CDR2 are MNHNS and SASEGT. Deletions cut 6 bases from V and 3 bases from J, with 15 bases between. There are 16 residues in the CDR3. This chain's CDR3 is CASRWEDSDYNSPLHF. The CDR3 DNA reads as TGTGCCAGCAGGTGGGAAGACAGCGACTATAATTCACCCCTCCACTTT.

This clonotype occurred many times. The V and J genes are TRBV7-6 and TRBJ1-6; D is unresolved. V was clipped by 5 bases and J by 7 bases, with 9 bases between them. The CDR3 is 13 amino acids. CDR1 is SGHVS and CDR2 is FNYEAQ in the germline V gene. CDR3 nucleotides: TGTGCCAGCAGCATGGCATCGAATTCACCCCTCCACTTT. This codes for CASSMASNSPLHF.

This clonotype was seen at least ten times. Written as DNA, the CDR3 is TGTGCCAGCAGCTTAGGAACAGGGGAACGCGAGCAGTACTTC. Protein: CASSLGTGEREQYF. V gene TRBV7-9 combines with J gene TRBJ2-7, with 7 bases that match TRBD1. The V segment lost 1 base and the J segment 6 bases; nucleotides outside the gene matches: 6. The germline V gene has CDR1 SEHNR and CDR2 FQNEAQ (reference sequence). This CDR3 is built from 14 residues.

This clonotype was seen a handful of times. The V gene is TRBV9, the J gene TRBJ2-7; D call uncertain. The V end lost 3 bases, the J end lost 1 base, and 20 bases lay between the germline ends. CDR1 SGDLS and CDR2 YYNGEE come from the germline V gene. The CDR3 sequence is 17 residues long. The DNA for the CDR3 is TGTGCCAGCAGCGCCGGCGCGGCCTATCGGTTTTCCTACGAGCAGTACTTC. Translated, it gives CASSAGAAYRFSYEQYF.

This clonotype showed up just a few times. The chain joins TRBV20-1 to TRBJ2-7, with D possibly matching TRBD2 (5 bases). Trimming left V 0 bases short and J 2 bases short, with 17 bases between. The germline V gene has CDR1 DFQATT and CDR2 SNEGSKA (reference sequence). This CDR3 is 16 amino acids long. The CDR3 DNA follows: TGCAGTGCTAGAGATTCCACTAATGCGGGTCCCTACGAGCAGTACTTC. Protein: CSARDSTNAGPYEQYF.

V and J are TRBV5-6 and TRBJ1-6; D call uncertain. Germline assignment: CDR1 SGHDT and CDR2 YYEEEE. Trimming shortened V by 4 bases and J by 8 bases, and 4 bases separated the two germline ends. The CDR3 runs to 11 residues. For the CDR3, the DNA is TGTGCCAGCAGCGCCGATTCACCCCTCCACTTT. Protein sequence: CASSADSPLHF. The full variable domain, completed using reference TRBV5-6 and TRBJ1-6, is DAGVTQSPTHLIKTRGQQVTLRCSPKSGHDTVSWYQQALGQGPQFIFQYYEEEERQRGNFPDRFSGHQFPNYSSELNVNALLLGDSALYLCASSADSPLHFGNGTRLTVT.

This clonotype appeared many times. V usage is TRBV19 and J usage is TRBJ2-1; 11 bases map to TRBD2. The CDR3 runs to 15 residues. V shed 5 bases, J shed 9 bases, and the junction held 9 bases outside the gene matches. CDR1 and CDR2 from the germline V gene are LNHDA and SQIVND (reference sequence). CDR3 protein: CASSPSGGTFGEQFF. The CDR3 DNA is TGTGCCAGTAGTCCTAGCGGGGGGACCTTCGGTGAGCAGTTCTTC. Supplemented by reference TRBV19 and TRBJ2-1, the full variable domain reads DGGITQSPKYLFRKEGQNVTLSCEQNLNHDAMYWYRQDPGQGLRLIYYSQIVNDFQKGDIAEGYSVSREKKESFPLTVTSAQKNPTAFYLCASSPSGGTFGEQFFGPGTRLTVL.

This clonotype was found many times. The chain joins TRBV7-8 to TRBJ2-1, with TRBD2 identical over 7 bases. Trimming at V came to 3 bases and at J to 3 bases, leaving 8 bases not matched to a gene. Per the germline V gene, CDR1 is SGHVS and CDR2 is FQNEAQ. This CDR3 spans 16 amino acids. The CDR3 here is CASSLASSGFYNEQFF. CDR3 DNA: TGTGCCAGCAGCTTGGCATCTAGCGGCTTCTACAATGAGCAGTTCTTC.

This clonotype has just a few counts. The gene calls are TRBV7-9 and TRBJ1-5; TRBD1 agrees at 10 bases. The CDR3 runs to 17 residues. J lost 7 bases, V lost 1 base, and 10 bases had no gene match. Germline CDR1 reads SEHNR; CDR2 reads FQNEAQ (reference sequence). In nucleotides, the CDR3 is TGTGCCAGCAGCTTAGTCACCGGGACAGGGGCTGGCCAGCCCCAGCATTTT. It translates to CASSLVTGTGAGQPQHF.

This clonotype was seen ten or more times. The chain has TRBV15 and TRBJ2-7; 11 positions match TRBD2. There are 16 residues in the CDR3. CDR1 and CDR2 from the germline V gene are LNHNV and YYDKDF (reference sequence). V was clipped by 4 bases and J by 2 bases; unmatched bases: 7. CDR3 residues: CATSILGTSGPYEQYF. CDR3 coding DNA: TGTGCCACCAGCATCTTAGGGACTAGCGGTCCCTACGAGCAGTACTTC.

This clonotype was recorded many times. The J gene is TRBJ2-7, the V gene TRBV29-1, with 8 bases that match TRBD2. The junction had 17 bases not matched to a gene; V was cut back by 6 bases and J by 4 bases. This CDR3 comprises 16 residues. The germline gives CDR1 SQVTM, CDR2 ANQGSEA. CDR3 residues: CSVELEGRGRPYEQYF. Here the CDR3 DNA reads TGCAGCGTGGAGTTGGAGGGCCGCGGGAGGCCATACGAGCAGTACTTC.

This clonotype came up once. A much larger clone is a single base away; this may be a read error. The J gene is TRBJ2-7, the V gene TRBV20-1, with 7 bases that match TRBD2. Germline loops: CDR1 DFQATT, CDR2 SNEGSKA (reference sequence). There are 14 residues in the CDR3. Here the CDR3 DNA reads TGCTGTGCTATAGAGACTAGCCTCGACTACGAGCAGTACTTC. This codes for CCAIETSLDYEQYF.

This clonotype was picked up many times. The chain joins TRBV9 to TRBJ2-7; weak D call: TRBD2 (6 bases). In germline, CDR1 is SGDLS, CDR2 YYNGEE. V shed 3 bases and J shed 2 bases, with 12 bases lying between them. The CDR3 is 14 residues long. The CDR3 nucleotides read TGTGCCAGCAGCGGCCGGGACTCCACCTACGAGCAGTACTTC. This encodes CASSGRDSTYEQYF. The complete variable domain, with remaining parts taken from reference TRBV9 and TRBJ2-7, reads DSGVTQTPKHLITATGQRVTLRCSPRSGDLSVYWYQQSLDQGLQFLIQYYNGEERAKGNILERFSAQQFPDLHSELNLSSLELGDSALYFCASSGRDSTYEQYFGPGTRLTVT.

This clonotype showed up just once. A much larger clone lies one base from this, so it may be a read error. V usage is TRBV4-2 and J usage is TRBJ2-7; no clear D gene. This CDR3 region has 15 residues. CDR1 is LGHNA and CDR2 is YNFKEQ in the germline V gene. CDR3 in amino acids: CASNQEWSGTEKQYF. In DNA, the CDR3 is TGTGCCAGCAACCAAGAGTGGAGTGGTACGGAGAAGCAGTACTTC.

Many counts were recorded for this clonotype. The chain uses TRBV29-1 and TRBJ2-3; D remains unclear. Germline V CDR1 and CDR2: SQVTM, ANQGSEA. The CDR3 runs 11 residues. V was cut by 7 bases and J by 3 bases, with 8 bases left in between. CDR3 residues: CSGMSTDTQYF. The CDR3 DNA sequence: TGCAGCGGCATGTCGACAGATACGCAGTATTTT.

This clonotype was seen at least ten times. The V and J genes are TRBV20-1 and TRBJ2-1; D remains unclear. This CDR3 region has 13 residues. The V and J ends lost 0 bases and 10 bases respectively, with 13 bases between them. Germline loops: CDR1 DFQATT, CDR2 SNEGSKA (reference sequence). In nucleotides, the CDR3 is TGCAGTGCTAGAGATCGAACCCTGGGAGAGCAGTTCTTC. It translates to CSARDRTLGEQFF.

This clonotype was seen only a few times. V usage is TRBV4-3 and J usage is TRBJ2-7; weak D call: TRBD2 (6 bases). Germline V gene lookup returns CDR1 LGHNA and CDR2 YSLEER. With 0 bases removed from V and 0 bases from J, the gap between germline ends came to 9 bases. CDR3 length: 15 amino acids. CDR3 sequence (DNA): TGCGCCAGCAGCCAAGAGCTAGCGCACTCCTACGAGCAGTACTTC. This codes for CASSQELAHSYEQYF.

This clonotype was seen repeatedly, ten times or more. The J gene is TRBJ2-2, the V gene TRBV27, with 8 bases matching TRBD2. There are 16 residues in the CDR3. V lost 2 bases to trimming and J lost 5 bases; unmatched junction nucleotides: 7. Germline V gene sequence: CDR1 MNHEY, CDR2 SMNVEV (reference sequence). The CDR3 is CASSLGLAGPTGELFF. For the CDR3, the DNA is TGTGCCAGCAGTTTAGGCCTAGCGGGCCCGACCGGGGAGCTGTTTTTT.

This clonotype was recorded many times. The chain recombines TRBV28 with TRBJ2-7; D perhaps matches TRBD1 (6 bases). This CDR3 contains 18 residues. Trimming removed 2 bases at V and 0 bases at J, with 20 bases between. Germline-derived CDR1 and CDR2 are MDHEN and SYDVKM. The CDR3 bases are TGTGCCAGCAGTTTACGACTAATAACGACAGGCTACTCCTACGAGCAGTACTTC. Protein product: CASSLRLITTGYSYEQYF.

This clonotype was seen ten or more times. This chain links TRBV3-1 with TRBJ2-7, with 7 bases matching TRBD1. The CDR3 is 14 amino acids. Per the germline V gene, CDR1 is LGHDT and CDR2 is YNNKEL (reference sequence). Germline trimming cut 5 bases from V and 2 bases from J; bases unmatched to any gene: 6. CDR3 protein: CASSAFRGTYEQYF. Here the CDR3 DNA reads TGTGCCAGCAGCGCCTTCAGGGGGACCTACGAGCAGTACTTC.

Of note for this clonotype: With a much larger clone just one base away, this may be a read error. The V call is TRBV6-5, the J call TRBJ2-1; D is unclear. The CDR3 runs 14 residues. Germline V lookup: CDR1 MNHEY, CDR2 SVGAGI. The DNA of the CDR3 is TGTGCCAGCAGCTATGACTCCATATACAATGAGCGGTTCTTC. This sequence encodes CASSYDSIYNERFF.

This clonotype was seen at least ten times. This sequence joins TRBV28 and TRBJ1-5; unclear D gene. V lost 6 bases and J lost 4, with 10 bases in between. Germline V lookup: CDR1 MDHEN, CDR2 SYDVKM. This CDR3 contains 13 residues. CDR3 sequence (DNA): TGTGCCAGCAGAAAGCCCGGGAATCAGCCCCAGCATTTT. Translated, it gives CASRKPGNQPQHF.

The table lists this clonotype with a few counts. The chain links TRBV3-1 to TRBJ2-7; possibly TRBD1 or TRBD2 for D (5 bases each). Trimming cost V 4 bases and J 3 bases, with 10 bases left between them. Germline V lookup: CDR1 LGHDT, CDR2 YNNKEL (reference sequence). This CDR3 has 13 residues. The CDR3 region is CASSPGAGYEQYF. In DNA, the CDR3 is TGTGCCAGCAGCCCCGGGGCGGGCTACGAGCAGTACTTC.